This T cell receptor beta chain was captured by sequencing in a study of cytotoxic CD8 clonotypes in ibrutinib-treated CLL. Study-wide background: Around 12 relapsed/refractory, approximately 15 treatment-naive; around 18 IGHV unmutated.

The CDR3 loop spans 14 amino acids. Per germline, CDR1 SGHVS and CDR2 FNYEAQ. Trimming cost V 0 bases and J 8 bases, with 11 bases left between them. The study, taken as a whole, reports: Age-matched healthy donor levels were exceeded by baseline clonality, which tracked circulating CD8+ T-cell counts. Increased clonality at ibrutinib response gave way to a return toward baseline at progression.

With sequencing, the targeted depth ranged from 1 in 200,000 to 1 in 1 million T cells. The repertoire was sequenced with immunoSEQ multiplex PCR; TCRdb's copy has only in-frame clones and lacks some. The data contain fewer than 50,000 clones, 53% of them seen just once; the ten biggest clones take up approximately 32%. Points on this clone: Its target is not known.

This rearrangement joins TRBV7-6 to TRBJ2-1; no firm D call. Source: PBMCs, taken after 12 months of ibrutinib treatment. The TCR was taken from a human donor with chronic lymphocytic leukemia. CDR3 nucleotide sequence: TGTGCCAGCAGCTTAGCCCGATCGCGCGATGAGCAGTTCTTC. Amino acid sequence: CASSLARSRDEQFF.